One and the same sample provided the 15 T cell receptor beta chains below, sequenced in a study of cytomegalovirus exposure and HLA in healthy donors. Repertoires were generated with immunoSEQ multiplex PCR, while TCRdb's copy carries only in-frame clones and drops some. The sample carries some 310,000 clones, approximately 88% recorded once. The sample taken for sequencing was PBMCs. The receptors come from a man aged 30-40 years in good health and CMV-seronegative.

This clone has just one count. The chain carries TRBV5-5 and TRBJ2-2; 10 bases line up with TRBD1. Per the germline V gene, CDR1 is SGHKS and CDR2 is YYEKEE (reference sequence). V dropped 0 bases and J dropped 6; count of bases not matched to a gene: 8. This CDR3 has 17 residues. CDR3 nucleotide sequence: TGTGCCAGCAGCTTGGATCTCCGGGACAGGGGTCCCGGGGAGCTGTTTTTT. Its translation: CASSLDLRDRGPGELFF.

The chain links TRBV27 to TRBJ2-1; D is perhaps TRBD1 (6 bases). This CDR3 region has 13 residues. V was pared by 6 bases and J by 7 bases, with 13 bases between. CDR1 and CDR2 from the germline V gene are MNHEY and SMNVEV (reference sequence). CDR3 residues: CASSLDSQNEQFF. The CDR3 nucleotides are TGTGCCAGCAGCCTGGACAGCCAAAATGAGCAGTTCTTC.

The chain has TRBV7-2 and TRBJ1-2; possible D gene TRBD1, 6 bases. V shed 5 bases and J shed 4 bases, with 14 bases lying between them. Germline V gives CDR1 SGHTA, CDR2 FQGNSA. The CDR3 is made up of 14 amino acids. CDR3 sequence reads: CASSTGRTAYGYTF. For the CDR3, the DNA is TGTGCCAGCAGCACAGGCCGGACAGCCTATGGCTACACCTTC.

V is TRBV6-5 and J is TRBJ2-1; possible D gene TRBD2, 6 bases. The CDR3 totals 15 residues. CDR1 and CDR2 (germline): MNHEY, SVGAGI. V was pared by 6 bases and J by 0 bases, with 12 bases between. CDR3 nucleotides: TGTGCCAGCAGCCTAGCGTCCTCCTCCTACAATGAGCAGTTCTTC. Translating gives CASSLASSSYNEQFF.

This chain links TRBV11-2 with TRBJ2-5; 11 bases align to TRBD2. This CDR3 has 17 amino acids. Per the germline V gene, CDR1 is SGHAT and CDR2 is FQNNGV. V dropped 4 bases and J dropped 3; count of bases not matched to a gene: 10. The CDR3 loop is CASSYSGGAFLKETQYF. For the CDR3, the DNA is TGTGCCAGCAGCTATAGCGGGGGGGCTTTCTTGAAAGAGACCCAGTACTTC. The full variable domain, completed using reference TRBV11-2 and TRBJ2-5, is EAGVAQSPRYKIIEKRQSVAFWCNPISGHATLYWYQQILGQGPKLLIQFQNNGVVDDSQLPKDRFSAERLKGVDSTLKIQPAKLEDSAVYLCASSYSGGAFLKETQYFGPGTRLLVL.

This sequence joins TRBV7-2 and TRBJ1-4; 8 bases map to TRBD1. This CDR3 contains 18 residues. Germline loops: CDR1 SGHTA, CDR2 FQGNSA. Trimming at V came to 4 bases and at J to 7 bases, leaving 17 bases not matched to a gene. CDR3 sequence (DNA): TGTGCCAGCAGCTCCGCCGGGACAGGAGGGTGGTATGGTGAAAAACTGTTTTTT. It is translated as CASSSAGTGGWYGEKLFF.

The V gene is TRBV7-2, the J gene TRBJ2-1; TRBD1 agrees at 11 bases. The germline gives CDR1 SGHTA, CDR2 FQGNSA. The junction had 6 bases not matched to a gene; V was cut back by 2 bases and J by 9 bases. The CDR3 spans 15 residues. The DNA for the CDR3 is TGTGCCAGCAGCTTACCCGGGACAGGGGGTTTTGAGCAGTTCTTC. This sequence encodes CASSLPGTGGFEQFF.

V and J are TRBV20-1 and TRBJ2-3; D not certain. Per the germline V gene, CDR1 is DFQATT and CDR2 is SNEGSKA (reference sequence). V lost 6 bases to trimming and J lost 5 bases, with 9 bases between them. CDR3 size: 11 residues. The CDR3 DNA is TGCAGTGCCCCAAACTTAGATACGCAGTATTTT. Amino acid sequence: CSAPNLDTQYF.

The chain has TRBV6-4 and TRBJ2-3; TRBD1 matches at 8 bases. CDR3 length: 15 residues. CDR1 is MRHNA, CDR2 SNTAGT, per germline. The ends lost 5 bases at V and 4 bases at J; junction bases unmatched: 8. CDR3: CASSLGQGEADTQYF. DNA for the CDR3: TGTGCCAGCAGTCTCGGACAGGGAGAGGCAGATACGCAGTATTTT.

The chain employs TRBV2 and TRBJ2-5; D may be TRBD2 (6 bases). This CDR3 spans 16 amino acids. Trimming took off 4 bases at V and 5 bases at J, with 20 bases between the two ends. Germline CDR1 reads SNHLY; CDR2 reads FYNNEI. The CDR3 here is CASSGRGQEILETQYF. CDR3 coding DNA: TGTGCCAGCAGTGGGAGGGGCCAAGAGATATTGGAGACCCAGTACTTC. Variable domain in full (rest from reference TRBV2 and TRBJ2-5): EPEVTQTPSHQVTQMGQEVILRCVPISNHLYFYWYRQILGQKVEFLVSFYNNEISEKSEIFDDQFSVERPDGSNFTLKIRSTKLEDSAMYFCASSGRGQEILETQYFGPGTRLLVL.

This clone was seen only once. This sequence joins TRBV7-2 and TRBJ1-4, with TRBD1 identical over 7 bases. V was pared by 4 bases and J by 1 base, with 9 bases of the junction left unmatched. This CDR3 is 17 amino acids long. Germline V gives CDR1 SGHTA, CDR2 FQGNSA. CDR3: CASSSGTARGTNEKLFF. DNA of the CDR3: TGTGCCAGCAGCTCGGGGACAGCGCGGGGAACTAATGAAAAACTGTTTTTT.

This chain uses TRBV11-2 with TRBJ2-4; 7 bases are shared with TRBD1. Germline loops: CDR1 SGHAT, CDR2 FQNNGV. Trimming removed 5 bases from V and 0 bases from J; junction bases left unmatched: 13. The CDR3 has 18 residues. The CDR3 protein is CASSNGTVETLAKNIQYF. DNA for the CDR3: TGTGCCAGCAGCAACGGGACAGTTGAAACCCTAGCCAAAAACATTCAGTACTTC. Full variable domain (rest looked up from reference TRBV11-2 and TRBJ2-4): EAGVAQSPRYKIIEKRQSVAFWCNPISGHATLYWYQQILGQGPKLLIQFQNNGVVDDSQLPKDRFSAERLKGVDSTLKIQPAKLEDSAVYLCASSNGTVETLAKNIQYFGAGTRLSVL.

The V and J genes are TRBV18 and TRBJ1-2, with a tentative D call TRBD1 (6 bases). The germline V gene has CDR1 KGHSH and CDR2 LQKENI. The CDR3 is 14 residues long. V lost 4 bases to trimming and J lost 1 base, with 10 bases between them. The CDR3 loop reads CASSHQDSNYGYTF. In nucleotides, the CDR3 is TGTGCCAGCTCACACCAGGACAGTAACTATGGCTACACCTTC.

This clone was recorded once. V gene TRBV9 combines with J gene TRBJ1-2; maybe TRBD1 (5 bases). The germline CDR1 and CDR2 sequences are SGDLS and YYNGEE. Trimming stripped 0 bases from V and 2 bases from J, with 11 bases between. There are 15 residues in the CDR3. The CDR3 sequence: CASSVAPTENYGYTF. CDR3 in DNA: TGTGCCAGCAGCGTAGCCCCGACAGAGAACTATGGCTACACCTTC.

This chain connects TRBV4-1 to TRBJ2-3; D is undetermined. The CDR3 loop spans 11 amino acids. The germline V gene encodes CDR1 MGHRA and CDR2 YSYEKL. Trimming took off 11 bases at V and 1 base at J, with 7 bases between the two ends. The CDR3 nucleotides read TGCGCCTGTCGGGGCACAGATACGCAGTATTTT. Encoded protein: CACRGTDTQYF.